This T cell receptor beta chain derives from a study of sequential checkpoint blockade in melanoma. Unmatched junction bases numbered 9, after V lost 2 bases and J lost 3 bases. CDR1 is SGHVS and CDR2 is FQNEAQ in the germline V gene. CDR3 length equals 17 residues. The sample's treatment: randomized to nivolumab then ipilimumab (arm A) or the reverse (arm B). The repertoire was sequenced with immunoSEQ multiplex PCR; TCRdb's copy has only in-frame clones and lacks some. The data hold approximately 22,000 clones, with more than 75% observed a single time. This clone appeared once. The gene calls are TRBV7-8 and TRBJ2-2, with 7 bases matching TRBD2. The source is a human donor with melanoma. The source material was CD8+ T cells sorted from blood (inferred from file names), sampled from a patient given nivolumab and ipilimumab in sequence. The CDR3 region has the DNA TGTGCCAGCAGCTTAACTAGACTAGCACAACACACCGGGGAGCTGTTTTTT. Amino acids: CASSLTRLAQHTGELFF.